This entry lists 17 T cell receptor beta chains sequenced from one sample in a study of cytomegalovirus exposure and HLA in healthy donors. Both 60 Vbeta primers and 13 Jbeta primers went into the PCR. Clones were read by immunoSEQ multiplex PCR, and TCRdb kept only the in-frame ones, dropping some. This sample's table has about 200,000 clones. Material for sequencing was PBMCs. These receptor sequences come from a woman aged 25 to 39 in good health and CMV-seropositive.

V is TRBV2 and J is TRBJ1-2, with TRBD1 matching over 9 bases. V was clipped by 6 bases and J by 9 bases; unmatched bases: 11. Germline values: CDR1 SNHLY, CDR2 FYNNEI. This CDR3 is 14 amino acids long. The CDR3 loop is CASRHRDRESRYTF. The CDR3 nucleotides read TGTGCCAGCAGACACCGGGACAGGGAATCGCGCTACACCTTC.

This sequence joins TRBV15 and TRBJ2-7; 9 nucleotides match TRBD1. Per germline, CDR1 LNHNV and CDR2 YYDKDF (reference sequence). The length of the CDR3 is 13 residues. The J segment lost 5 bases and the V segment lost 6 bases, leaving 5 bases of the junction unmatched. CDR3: CATRRTGVHEQYF. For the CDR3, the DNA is TGTGCCACCAGGCGGACAGGGGTCCACGAGCAGTACTTC.

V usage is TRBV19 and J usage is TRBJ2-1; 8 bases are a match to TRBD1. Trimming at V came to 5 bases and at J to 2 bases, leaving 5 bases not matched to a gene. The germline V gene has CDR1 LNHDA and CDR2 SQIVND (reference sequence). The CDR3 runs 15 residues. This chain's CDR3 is CASSAQQGAYNEQFF. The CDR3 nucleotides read TGTGCCAGTAGTGCGCAACAGGGGGCCTACAATGAGCAGTTCTTC.

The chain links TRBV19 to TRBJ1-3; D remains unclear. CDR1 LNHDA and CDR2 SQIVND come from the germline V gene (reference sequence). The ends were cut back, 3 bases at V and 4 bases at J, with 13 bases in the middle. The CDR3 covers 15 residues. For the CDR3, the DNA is TGTGCCAGTAGTATCGGGGTAACTTCGGGAAACACCATATATTTT. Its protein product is CASSIGVTSGNTIYF.

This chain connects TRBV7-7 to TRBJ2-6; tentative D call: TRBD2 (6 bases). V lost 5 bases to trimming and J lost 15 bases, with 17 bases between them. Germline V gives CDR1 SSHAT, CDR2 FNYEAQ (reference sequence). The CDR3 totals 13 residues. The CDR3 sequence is CASSRGTDADLTF. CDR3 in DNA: TGTGCCAGCAGCCGCGGGACGGACGCCGACCTGACTTTC. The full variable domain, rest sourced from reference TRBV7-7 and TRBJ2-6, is GAGVSQSPRYKVTKRGQDVTLRCDPISSHATLYWYQQALGQGPEFLTYFNYEAQPDKSGLPSDRFSAERPEGSISTLTIQRTEQRDSAMYRCASSRGTDADLTFGAGSRLTVL.

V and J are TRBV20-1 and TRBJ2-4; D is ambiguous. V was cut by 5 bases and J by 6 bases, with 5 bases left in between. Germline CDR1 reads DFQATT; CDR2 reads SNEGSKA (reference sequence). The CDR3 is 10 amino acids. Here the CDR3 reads CSALLNIQYF. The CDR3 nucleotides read TGCAGTGCTCTATTAAACATTCAGTACTTC.

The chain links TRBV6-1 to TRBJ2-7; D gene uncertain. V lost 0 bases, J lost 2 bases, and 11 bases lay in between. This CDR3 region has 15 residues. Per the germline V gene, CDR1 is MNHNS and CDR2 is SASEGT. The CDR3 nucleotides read TGTGCCAGCAGTGAAGCCGCGCGCGTTGCCTACGAGCAGTACTTC. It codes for CASSEAARVAYEQYF.

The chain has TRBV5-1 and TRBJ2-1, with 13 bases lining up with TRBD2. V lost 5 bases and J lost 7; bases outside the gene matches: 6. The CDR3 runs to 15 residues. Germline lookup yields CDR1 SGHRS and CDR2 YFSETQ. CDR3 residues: CASRRTSGSENEQFF. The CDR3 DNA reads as TGCGCCAGCAGAAGGACTAGCGGGAGTGAGAATGAGCAGTTCTTC. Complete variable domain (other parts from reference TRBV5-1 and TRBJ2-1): KAGVTQTPRYLIKTRGQQVTLSCSPISGHRSVSWYQQTPGQGLQFLFEYFSETQRNKGNFPGRFSGRQFSNSRSEMNVSTLELGDSALYLCASRRTSGSENEQFFGPGTRLTVL.

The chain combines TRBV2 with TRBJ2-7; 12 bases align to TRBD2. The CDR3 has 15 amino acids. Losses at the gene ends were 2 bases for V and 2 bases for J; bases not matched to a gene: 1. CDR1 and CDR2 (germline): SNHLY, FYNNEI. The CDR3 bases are TGTGCCAGCAGTGAAAGGACTAGCGGGACCTACGAGCAGTACTTC. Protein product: CASSERTSGTYEQYF.

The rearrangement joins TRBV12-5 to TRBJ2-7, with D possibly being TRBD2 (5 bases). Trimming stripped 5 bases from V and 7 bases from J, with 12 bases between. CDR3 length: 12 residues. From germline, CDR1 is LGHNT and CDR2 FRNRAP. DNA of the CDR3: TGTGCTAGTGGTATCGGACCGGGGGAGCAGTACTTC. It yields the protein CASGIGPGEQYF. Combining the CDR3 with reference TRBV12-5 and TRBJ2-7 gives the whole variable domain DARVTQTPRHKVTEMGQEVTMRCQPILGHNTVFWYRQTMMQGLELLAYFRNRAPLDDSGMPKDRFSAEMPDATLATLKIQPSEPRDSAVYFCASGIGPGEQYFGPGTRLTVT.

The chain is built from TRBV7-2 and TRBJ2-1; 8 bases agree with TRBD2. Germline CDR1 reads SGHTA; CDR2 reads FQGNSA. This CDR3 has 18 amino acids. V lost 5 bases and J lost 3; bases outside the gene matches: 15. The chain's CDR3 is CASSGQQESGRFYNEQFF. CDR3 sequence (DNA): TGTGCCAGCAGCGGACAACAGGAAAGCGGGAGATTCTACAATGAGCAGTTCTTC.

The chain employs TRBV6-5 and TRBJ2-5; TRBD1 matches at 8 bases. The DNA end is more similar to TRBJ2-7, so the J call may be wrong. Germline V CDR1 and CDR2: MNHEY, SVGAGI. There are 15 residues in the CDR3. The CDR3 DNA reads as TGTGCCAGCAGTCCCCGGCCACAGGGGGCCTACGAGCAGTACTTC. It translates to CASSPRPQGAYEQYF.

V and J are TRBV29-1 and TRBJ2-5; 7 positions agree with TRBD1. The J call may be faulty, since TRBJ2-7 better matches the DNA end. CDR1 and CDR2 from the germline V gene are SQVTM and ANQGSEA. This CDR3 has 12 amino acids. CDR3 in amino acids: CSARQGEAEQYF. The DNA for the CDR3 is TGCAGCGCCCGACAGGGCGAGGCCGAGCAGTACTTC.

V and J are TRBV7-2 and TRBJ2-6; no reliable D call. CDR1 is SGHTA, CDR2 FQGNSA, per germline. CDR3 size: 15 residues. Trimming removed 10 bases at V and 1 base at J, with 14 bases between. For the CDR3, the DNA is TGTGCCACCAAGCTTAGGCGGTCTGGGGCCAACGTCCTGACTTTC. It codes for CATKLRRSGANVLTF.

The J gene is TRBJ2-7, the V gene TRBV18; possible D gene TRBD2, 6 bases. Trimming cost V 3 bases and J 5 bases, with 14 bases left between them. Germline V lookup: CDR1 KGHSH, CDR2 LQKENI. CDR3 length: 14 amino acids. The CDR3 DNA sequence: TGTGCCAGCTCACCGGGACTGCCTGGGAACGAGCAGTACTTC. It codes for CASSPGLPGNEQYF.

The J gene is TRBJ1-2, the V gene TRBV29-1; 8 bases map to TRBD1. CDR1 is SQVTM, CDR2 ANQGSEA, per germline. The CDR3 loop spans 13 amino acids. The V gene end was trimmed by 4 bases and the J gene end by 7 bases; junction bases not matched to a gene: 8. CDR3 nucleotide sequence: TGCAGCGTTGGACGTAACAGGGGGTTTGGCTACACCTTC. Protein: CSVGRNRGFGYTF. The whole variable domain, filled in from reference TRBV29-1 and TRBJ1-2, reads SAVISQKPSRDICQRGTSLTIQCQVDSQVTMMFWYRQQPGQSLTLIATANQGSEATYESGFVIDKFPISRPNLTFSTLTVSNMSPEDSSIYLCSVGRNRGFGYTFGSGTRLTVV.

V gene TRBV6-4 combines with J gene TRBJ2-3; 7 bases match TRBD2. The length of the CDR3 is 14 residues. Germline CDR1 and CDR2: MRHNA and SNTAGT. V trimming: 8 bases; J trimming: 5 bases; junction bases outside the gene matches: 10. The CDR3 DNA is TGTGCCAGCTCGGAAGGGTCTAGCGGAGATACGCAGTATTTT. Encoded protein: CASSEGSSGDTQYF.